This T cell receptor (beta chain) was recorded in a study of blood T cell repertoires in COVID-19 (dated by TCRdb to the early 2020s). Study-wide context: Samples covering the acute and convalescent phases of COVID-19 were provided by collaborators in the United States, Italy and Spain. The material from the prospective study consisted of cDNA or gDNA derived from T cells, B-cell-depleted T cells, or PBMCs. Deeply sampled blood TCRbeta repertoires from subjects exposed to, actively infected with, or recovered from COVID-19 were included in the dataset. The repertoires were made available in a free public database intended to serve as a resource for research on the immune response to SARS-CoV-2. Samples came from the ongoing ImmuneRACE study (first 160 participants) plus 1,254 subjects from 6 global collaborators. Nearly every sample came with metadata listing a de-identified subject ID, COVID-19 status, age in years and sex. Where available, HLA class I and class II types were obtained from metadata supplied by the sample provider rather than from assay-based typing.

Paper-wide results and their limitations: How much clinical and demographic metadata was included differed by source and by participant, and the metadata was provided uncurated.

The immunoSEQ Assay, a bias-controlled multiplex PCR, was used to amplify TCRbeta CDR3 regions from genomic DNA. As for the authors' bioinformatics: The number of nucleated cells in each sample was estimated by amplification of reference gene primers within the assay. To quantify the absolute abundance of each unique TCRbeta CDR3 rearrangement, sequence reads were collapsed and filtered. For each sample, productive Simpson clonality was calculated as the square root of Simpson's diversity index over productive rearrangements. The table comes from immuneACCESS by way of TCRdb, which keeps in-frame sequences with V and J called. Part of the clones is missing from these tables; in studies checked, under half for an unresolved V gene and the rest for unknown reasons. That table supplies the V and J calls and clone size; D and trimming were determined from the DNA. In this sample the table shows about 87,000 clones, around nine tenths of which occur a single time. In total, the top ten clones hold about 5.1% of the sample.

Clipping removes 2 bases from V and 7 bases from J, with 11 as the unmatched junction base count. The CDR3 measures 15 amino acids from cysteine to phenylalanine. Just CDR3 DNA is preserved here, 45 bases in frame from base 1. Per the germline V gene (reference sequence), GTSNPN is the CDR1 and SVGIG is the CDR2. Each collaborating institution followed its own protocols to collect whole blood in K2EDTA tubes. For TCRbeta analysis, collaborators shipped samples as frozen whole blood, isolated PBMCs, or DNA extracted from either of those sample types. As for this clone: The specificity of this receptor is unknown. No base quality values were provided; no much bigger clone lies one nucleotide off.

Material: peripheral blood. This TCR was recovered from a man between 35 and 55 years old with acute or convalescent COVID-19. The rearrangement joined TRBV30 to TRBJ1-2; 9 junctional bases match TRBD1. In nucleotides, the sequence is TGTGCCTGGAGTTCAAGTTTTGGGACAGGGCTTGGCTACACCTTC. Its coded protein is CAWSSSFGTGLGYTF.